Below, one T cell receptor beta chain is given with its context. Its antigen is as yet unknown. This CDR3 has 14 amino acids. CDR1 and CDR2 from the germline V gene are MNHNY and SVGAGI (reference sequence). Trimming took 2 bases from V and 4 from J; bases not matched to a gene: 3. Vbeta (60) and Jbeta (13) primers were used in the PCR. Per the original data handling: Among the unique TCR beta chains that a later analysis counted, around 82 million in all, approximately 12 million were shared. Method: immunoSEQ multiplex PCR; TCRdb's copy keeps in-frame clones and lacks some. V and J calls and clone size come straight from that table; D and trimming were deduced from the DNA. Among about 100,000 clones listed, 76% were seen once. These data are taken from a study of cytomegalovirus exposure and HLA in healthy donors. Regarding donors, all were healthy bone marrow donors. Study-wide findings and caveats: Most of the TCR beta V segments (in an earlier analysis) were productive either about 87% or about 30% of the time. Later on, a genetic analysis was performed. It linked a missense variant in DCLRE1C with V- and J-gene trimming of TCR beta.

This clonotype was obtained from a man aged 35 to 55 in good health and CMV-seronegative. The J gene is TRBJ1-2, the V gene TRBV6-6; TRBD1 matches at 8 bases. Sample: PBMCs. This CDR3 is CASSYQGAPYGYTF. The CDR3 DNA reads TGTGCCAGCAGTTACCAGGGGGCGCCCTATGGCTACACCTTC.